This T cell receptor beta chain stems from a study of blood T cell repertoires in COVID-19 (dated by TCRdb to 2020 to 2022). Background on the whole study: Samples from collaborators originated in the United States, Italy and Spain and spanned both the acute and convalescent phases of COVID-19. The material from the prospective study consisted of cDNA or gDNA derived from T cells, B-cell-depleted T cells, or PBMCs. Subjects who had been exposed to COVID-19, were actively infected with it, or had recovered from it provided the deeply sampled blood TCRbeta repertoires that made up the dataset. The repertoires were released in a freely available public database intended as a resource for research on the immune response to SARS-CoV-2. Samples came from the ongoing ImmuneRACE study (first 160 participants) plus 1,254 subjects from 6 global collaborators. The sample metadata nearly always contained a de-identified subject ID, COVID-19 status, age in years and sex. Where HLA class I and class II types were available, the types were taken from metadata supplied by the sample provider, not from assay-based typing. What the study reported, not specific to this receptor: Clinical and demographic metadata were provided uncurated, with the amount varying by source and participant.

The junction shows trimming of 1 base on V and 1 base on J, plus 7 bases between the germline ends. The CDR3, from cysteine to phenylalanine, totals 15 residues. Only the CDR3 region is kept as DNA, spanning 45 bases read in frame from base 1. Based on the germline V gene (reference sequence), the CDR1 and CDR2 sequences are LNHNV and YYDKDF. The immunoSEQ Assay, a bias-controlled multiplex PCR, was used to amplify TCRbeta CDR3 regions from genomic DNA. Per the authors' processing: Within the assay, amplification of reference gene primers was used to estimate how many nucleated cells each sample contained. To quantify the absolute abundance of each unique TCRbeta CDR3 rearrangement, sequence reads were collapsed and filtered. Productive Simpson clonality was computed per sample as the square root of Simpson's diversity index over productive rearrangements. TCRdb obtained this table from immuneACCESS and retained in-frame rearrangements with V and J assigned. These tables miss some clones; where compared with another copy, unresolved V genes account for less than half of the shortfall, and the remainder is unexplained. That table supplies the V and J calls and clone size; D and trimming were determined from the DNA. This sample is represented by approximately 300,000 clones; 65% to 85% of them were singletons. The top ten constitute approximately 1.1% of the sample.

Remarks on this clone: Its binding antigen is unknown. The record has no base qualities; no much larger clone is one base away.

Each collaborating institution followed its own protocols to collect whole blood in K2EDTA tubes. For TCRbeta analysis, collaborator samples were shipped as frozen whole blood, as isolated PBMCs, or as DNA extracted from either sample type. The sample was peripheral blood. The clonotype comes from a woman aged 45-59 years with acute or convalescent COVID-19. The V and J segments used are TRBV15 and TRBJ2-2, with the D segment identity uncertain. The DNA reads as follows: TGTGCCACCAGCAGAGGTGCGCTGAACACCGGGGAGCTGTTTTTT. Protein translation: CATSRGALNTGELFF.